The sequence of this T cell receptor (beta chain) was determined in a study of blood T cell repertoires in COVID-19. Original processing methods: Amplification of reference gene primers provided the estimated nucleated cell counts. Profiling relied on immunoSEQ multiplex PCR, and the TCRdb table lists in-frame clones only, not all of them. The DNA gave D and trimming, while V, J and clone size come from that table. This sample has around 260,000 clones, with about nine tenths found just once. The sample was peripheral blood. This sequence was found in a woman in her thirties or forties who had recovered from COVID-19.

For the CDR3, the DNA is TGTGCCATCAGTGGGGACATCCCAGATACCCCCTCTGGGGCCAACGTCCTGACTTTC. It translates to CAISGDIPDTPSGANVLTF. The chain recombines TRBV10-3 with TRBJ2-6; D is possibly TRBD1 (6 bases). The length of the CDR3 is 19 residues. Germline V lookup: CDR1 ENHRY, CDR2 SYGVKD. Trimming took off 4 bases at V and 0 bases at J, with 19 bases between the two ends.